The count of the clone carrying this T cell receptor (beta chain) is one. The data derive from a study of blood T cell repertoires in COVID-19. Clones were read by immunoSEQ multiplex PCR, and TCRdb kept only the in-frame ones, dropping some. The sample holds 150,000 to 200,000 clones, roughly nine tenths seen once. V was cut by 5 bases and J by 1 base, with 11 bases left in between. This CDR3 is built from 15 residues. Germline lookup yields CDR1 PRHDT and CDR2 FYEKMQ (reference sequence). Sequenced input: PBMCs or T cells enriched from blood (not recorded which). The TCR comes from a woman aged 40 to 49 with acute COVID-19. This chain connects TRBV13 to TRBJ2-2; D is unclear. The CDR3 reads CASSDTSGNTGELFF. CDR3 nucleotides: TGTGCCAGCAGCGATACATCGGGGAACACCGGGGAGCTGTTTTTT.